This TCR beta chain appears in the sequencing data of a study of T cell repertoires in cytomegalovirus infection. Regarding this clonotype: Its antigen is currently unknown.

TCRdb passed the reads through MiXCR, listing each CDR3 protein once. This sample has approximately 120,000 distinct CDR3 sequences, with 32% found just once. Sequencing used CD8+ T cells from cultured PBMCs, obtained from culture after CMV antigen stimulation. This clonotype was sampled from a human donor in good health (CMV status not recorded). Some clones in this sample may be carry-over from other donors' samples.

CDR3 loop: CASSEVGWEYNSPLHF. The DNA for the CDR3 is TGTGCCAGCAGTGAAGTAGGGTGGGAGTATAATTCACCCCTCCACTTT. The chain links TRBV6-1 to TRBJ1-6; D uncertain. V was clipped by 1 base and J by 4 bases, with 11 bases between them. The CDR3 is made up of 16 amino acids. Germline V gives CDR1 MNHNS, CDR2 SASEGT.